Shown below are 30 T cell receptor beta chains from a single sample sequenced in a study of a mutant IDH1 vaccine in newly diagnosed glioma. The sample's time point: week 5, during vaccination. With topical imiquimod, each dose of the vaccine consisted of 300 ug of mutant IDH1 20-mer peptide. The protocol was immunoSEQ multiplex PCR, while the TCRdb copy is restricted to in-frame clones and leaves out a portion. Here the sample spans roughly 30,000 clones, 80% to 90% being singletons. Their target antigens are unknown. The sequences come from PBMCs, collected from a glioma patient whose treatment included an IDH1 peptide vaccine. The source of these receptors is a man aged 18-30 years with glioma.

This chain connects TRBV10-3 to TRBJ2-7; TRBD1 or TRBD2 may be the D gene (5 bases each). Germline V gene data show CDR1 as ENHRY and CDR2 as SYGVKD. The CDR3 has 15 residues. V lost 2 bases to trimming and J lost 1 base, with 12 bases between them. The CDR3 region is CAISEEGSKSYEQYF. DNA for the CDR3: TGTGCCATCAGTGAGGAGGGGTCGAAGTCCTACGAGCAGTACTTC.

J is TRBJ1-5 and V is TRBV28; weak D call: TRBD1 (5 bases). The CDR3 extends over 17 amino acids. Between the trimmed V and J ends, which lost 7 bases and 2 bases, there was a span of 21 bases. Looked up from germline, CDR1 is MDHEN and CDR2 is SYDVKM. The CDR3 region has the DNA TGTGCCAGCAAACGCGGGCGGGGACCGGGCGGCAATCAGCCCCAGCATTTT. Amino acids: CASKRGRGPGGNQPQHF.

The table lists this clone with a count of one. Here the CDR3 reads CAWSAGHPGSIQYF. The CDR3 nucleotides read TGTGCCTGGAGTGCGGGACATCCCGGGAGCATTCAGTACTTC. This sequence joins TRBV30 and TRBJ2-4; D could derive from TRBD1 or TRBD2 (6 bases each). The CDR3 totals 14 residues. V was pared by 1 base and J by 9 bases, with 16 bases between. CDR1 GTSNPN and CDR2 SVGIG come from the germline V gene (reference sequence). The full variable domain, completed using reference TRBV30 and TRBJ2-4, is SQTIHQWPATLVQPVGSPLSLECTVEGTSNPNLYWYRQAAGRGLQLLFYSVGIGQISSEVPQNLSASRPQDRQFILSSKKLLLSDSGFYLCAWSAGHPGSIQYFGAGTRLSVL.

V gene TRBV5-1 combines with J gene TRBJ2-5; D ambiguous. V was clipped by 2 bases and J by 3 bases, with 8 bases between them. This CDR3 has 13 amino acids. Germline CDR1 and CDR2: SGHRS and YFSETQ. CDR3 loop: CASSFVSEETQYF. CDR3 nucleotide sequence: TGCGCCAGCAGCTTCGTGTCGGAAGAGACCCAGTACTTC. The full variable domain, rest sourced from reference TRBV5-1 and TRBJ2-5, is KAGVTQTPRYLIKTRGQQVTLSCSPISGHRSVSWYQQTPGQGLQFLFEYFSETQRNKGNFPGRFSGRQFSNSRSEMNVSTLELGDSALYLCASSFVSEETQYFGPGTRLLVL.

This clone has only a few counts. The J gene is TRBJ1-1, the V gene TRBV5-8; a weak D match, TRBD1 (6 bases). There are 17 residues in the CDR3. The germline V gene encodes CDR1 SGHTS and CDR2 YDEGEE. V dropped 4 bases and J dropped 0 bases, with 19 bases sitting between them. The CDR3 loop reads CASSPWGAGVVNTEAFF. CDR3 DNA sequence: TGTGCCAGCAGCCCGTGGGGGGCGGGAGTTGTGAACACTGAAGCTTTCTTT. Complete variable domain (other parts from reference TRBV5-8 and TRBJ1-1): EAGVTQSPTHLIKTRGQQATLRCSPISGHTSVYWYQQALGLGLQFLLWYDEGEERNRGNFPPRFSGRQFPNYSSELNVNALELEDSALYLCASSPWGAGVVNTEAFFGQGTRLTVV.

This clone appeared a single time. V usage is TRBV4-3 and J usage is TRBJ1-1, with 8 bases aligning to TRBD1. J lost 7 bases, V lost 4 bases, and 5 bases had no gene match. The CDR3 is made up of 13 amino acids. Germline assignment: CDR1 LGHNA and CDR2 YSLEER. In DNA form, the CDR3 reads TGCGCCAGCAGCCTTGGACAGGGAGGTGAAGCTTTCTTT. It yields the protein CASSLGQGGEAFF.

The chain combines TRBV5-4 with TRBJ1-4; D may be TRBD1 (5 bases). CDR1 and CDR2 from the germline V gene are SGHNT and YYREEE (reference sequence). The CDR3 spans 14 residues. Trimming removed 4 bases at V and 3 bases at J, with 10 bases between. CDR3 residues: CASSEGTANEKLFF. The CDR3, as DNA: TGTGCCAGCAGCGAAGGGACGGCTAATGAAAAACTGTTTTTT.

The rearrangement uses TRBV4-2 and TRBJ2-1, with TRBD1 as a possible D gene (5 bases). CDR1 and CDR2 from the germline V gene are LGHNA and YNFKEQ. The CDR3 is made up of 14 amino acids. V lost 4 bases, J lost 3 bases, and 10 bases lay in between. CDR3 residues: CASSRKDNYNEQFF. CDR3 DNA sequence: TGTGCCAGCAGCCGCAAGGACAACTACAATGAGCAGTTCTTC.

The chain combines TRBV7-6 with TRBJ2-1, with 7 nucleotides matching TRBD2. In germline, CDR1 is SGHVS, CDR2 FNYEAQ. Trimming cost V 3 bases and J 5 bases; bases outside gene matches: 1. CDR3 length: 13 amino acids. This chain's CDR3 is CASSFAGDNEQFF. In DNA, the CDR3 is TGTGCCAGCAGCTTCGCGGGGGACAATGAGCAGTTCTTC.

The chain couples TRBV7-2 to TRBJ2-3; D possibly corresponds to TRBD2 (7 bases). CDR1 and CDR2 from the germline V gene are SGHTA and FQGNSA. Trimming removed 5 bases from V and 6 bases from J, with 21 bases in between. The CDR3 is made up of 16 amino acids. This CDR3 is CASSVTGGHTIDTQYF. Written as DNA, the CDR3 is TGTGCCAGCAGCGTCACGGGGGGACATACCATTGATACGCAGTATTTT.

The CDR3 coding sequence is TGTGCCAGCAGTCCCCTAGGGAACACTGAAGCTTTCTTT. Translated: CASSPLGNTEAFF. This sequence joins TRBV6-6 and TRBJ1-1; the D is unclear. Germline CDR1 is MNHNY and CDR2 is SVGAGI (reference sequence). The CDR3 totals 13 residues. Trimming pared 5 bases from V and 1 base from J, leaving 8 bases between.

This clone is a singleton in its sample. The chain has TRBV6-5 and TRBJ1-3; no clear D gene. V gave up 4 bases and J gave up 3 bases, with 7 bases separating them. The CDR3 extends over 13 amino acids. CDR1 is MNHEY and CDR2 is SVGAGI in the germline V gene. The CDR3 DNA is TGTGCCAGCAGTTCGCCGAATGGAAACACCATATATTTT. Its protein product is CASSSPNGNTIYF.

This rearrangement joins TRBV30 to TRBJ1-3, with D uncertain. This CDR3 spans 14 amino acids. V lost 0 bases, J lost 0 bases, and 6 bases lay in between. Germline V gene sequence: CDR1 GTSNPN, CDR2 SVGIG (reference sequence). In DNA form, the CDR3 reads TGTGCCTGGAGTGTAGGCTTCTCTGGAAACACCATATATTTT. This encodes CAWSVGFSGNTIYF.

V usage is TRBV5-4 and J usage is TRBJ1-4; 7 positions match TRBD1. This CDR3 contains 13 residues. V lost 4 bases, J lost 10 bases, and 7 bases stayed unmatched. Germline CDR1 SGHNT, CDR2 YYREEE (reference sequence). The CDR3 nucleotides are TGTGCCAGCAGCACCGGACAGGCGGGAAAACTGTTTTTT. Amino acids: CASSTGQAGKLFF. The variable domain in full, with the rest retrieved from reference TRBV5-4 and TRBJ1-4, is ETGVTQSPTHLIKTRGQQVTLRCSSQSGHNTVSWYQQALGQGPQFIFQYYREEENGRGNFPPRFSGLQFPNYSSELNVNALELDDSALYLCASSTGQAGKLFFGSGTQLSVL.

The rearrangement joins TRBV9 to TRBJ1-1, with unresolved D. Trimming left V 4 bases short and J 1 base short, with 5 bases between. The CDR3 sequence is 12 residues long. From germline, CDR1 is SGDLS and CDR2 YYNGEE. The CDR3 is CASSIGNTEAFF. The CDR3 bases are TGTGCCAGCAGCATCGGGAACACTGAAGCTTTCTTT.

DNA for the CDR3: TGTGCCAGCAGCTTATGGGGCGGTAATCAGCCCCAGCATTTT. It specifies CASSLWGGNQPQHF. This rearrangement joins TRBV7-9 to TRBJ1-5; D is possibly TRBD1 (5 bases). V was cut by 2 bases and J by 4 bases, with 9 bases left in between. Germline assignment: CDR1 SEHNR and CDR2 FQNEAQ (reference sequence). The CDR3 has 14 amino acids.

The chain combines TRBV30 with TRBJ1-4; D remains ambiguous. The CDR3 is 12 amino acids. The germline CDR1 and CDR2 sequences are GTSNPN and SVGIG (reference sequence). Between the trimmed V and J ends, which lost 4 bases and 5 bases, there was a span of 8 bases. CDR3 in amino acids: CAWNRANEKLFF. Here the CDR3 DNA reads TGTGCCTGGAACCGGGCAAATGAAAAACTGTTTTTT.

The chain carries TRBV7-2 and TRBJ1-2; D not resolved. V was pared by 3 bases and J by 1 base, with 6 bases between. The CDR3 contains 13 residues. Germline CDR1 reads SGHTA; CDR2 reads FQGNSA. CDR3 coding DNA: TGTGCCAGCAGCTTCTCACATAACTATGGCTACACCTTC. This encodes CASSFSHNYGYTF.

This chain uses TRBV6-5 with TRBJ1-6, with D possibly matching TRBD1 (5 bases). Deletions cut 2 bases from V and 7 bases from J, with 6 bases between. This CDR3 is built from 13 residues. CDR1 MNHEY and CDR2 SVGAGI come from the germline V gene. The DNA of the CDR3 is TGTGCCAGCAGTTACCGGGGGAATTCACCCCTCCACTTT. It encodes CASSYRGNSPLHF.

The chain couples TRBV10-3 to TRBJ2-1; no firm D call. V was shortened by 3 bases and J by 8 bases, with 11 bases between the two germline ends. The CDR3 sequence is 13 residues long. Germline CDR1 reads ENHRY; CDR2 reads SYGVKD. The CDR3 coding sequence is TGTGCCATCAGTGAAGATTTTGTCGATGAGCAGTTCTTC. As protein: CAISEDFVDEQFF.

V and J are TRBV4-3 and TRBJ1-2, with a weak D call TRBD1 (5 bases). V was pared by 0 bases and J by 6 bases, with 14 bases between. The CDR3 spans 15 residues. Germline assignment: CDR1 LGHNA and CDR2 YSLEER. Written as DNA, the CDR3 is TGCGCCAGCAGCCAAGATCCGCCAGGGCTGGATGGCTACACCTTC. Amino acids: CASSQDPPGLDGYTF.

This clone was recorded only once. The chain combines TRBV7-8 with TRBJ2-7; D is tentatively TRBD1 or TRBD2 (5 bases each). V gave up 4 bases and J gave up 3 bases, with 13 bases separating them. This CDR3 is 14 amino acids long. CDR1 and CDR2 from the germline V gene are SGHVS and FQNEAQ. CDR3 protein: CASSYTEGSYEQYF. CDR3 in DNA: TGTGCCAGCAGCTACACCGAGGGGAGCTACGAGCAGTACTTC.

The rearrangement links TRBV7-2 to TRBJ2-1, with 8 positions matching TRBD2. V shed 2 bases and J 6 bases; nucleotides not matched to a gene: 6. The CDR3 is 15 residues long. Per germline, CDR1 SGHTA and CDR2 FQGNSA. CDR3 DNA sequence: TGTGCCAGCAGCTTACGAAGCGGGAGCGGCAATGAGCAGTTCTTC. This encodes CASSLRSGSGNEQFF. Looking up the rest from reference TRBV7-2 and TRBJ2-1 gives the full variable domain: GAGVSQSPSNKVTEKGKDVELRCDPISGHTALYWYRQSLGQGLEFLIYFQGNSAPDKSGLPSDRFSAERTGGSVSTLTIQRTQQEDSAVYLCASSLRSGSGNEQFFGPGTRLTVL.

With respect to this clone: Mismatch with germline at one junction end may stem from a read error. The gene calls are TRBV4-3 and TRBJ1-2, with TRBD1 matching 8 bases. This CDR3 contains 14 residues. CDR1 LGHNA and CDR2 YSLEER come from the germline V gene. CDR3 nucleotides: TGCGCCAGCAGCGAAGACAGGGGCCAGGGAGGCTACACCTTC. Amino acids: CASSEDRGQGGYTF.

The chain uses TRBV30 and TRBJ1-1, with D tentatively TRBD1 (6 bases). The CDR3 is made up of 15 amino acids. Trimming removed 2 bases from V and 5 bases from J, with 18 bases in between. Germline CDR1 reads GTSNPN; CDR2 reads SVGIG (reference sequence). The CDR3 bases are TGTGCCTGGAGTCTACGAGGGGCAAGGGGGACTGAAGCTTTCTTT. It yields the protein CAWSLRGARGTEAFF. The full variable domain, with the rest looked up from reference TRBV30 and TRBJ1-1, is SQTIHQWPATLVQPVGSPLSLECTVEGTSNPNLYWYRQAAGRGLQLLFYSVGIGQISSEVPQNLSASRPQDRQFILSSKKLLLSDSGFYLCAWSLRGARGTEAFFGQGTRLTVV.

The rearrangement uses TRBV7-2 and TRBJ2-3, with TRBD2 matching over 12 bases. J gave up 1 base and V 5 bases, and 4 bases lay outside the gene matches. The CDR3 has 16 amino acids. CDR1 is SGHTA and CDR2 is FQGNSA in the germline V gene. CDR3 sequence (DNA): TGTGCCAGCAGCATGGGACTAGCGGGCGGCACAGATACGCAGTATTTT. Its protein is CASSMGLAGGTDTQYF.

This clone turned up a few times. The chain links TRBV6-5 to TRBJ1-1; no firm D call. Per germline, CDR1 MNHEY and CDR2 SVGAGI. The CDR3 contains 14 residues. Trimming shortened V by 6 bases and J by 1 base, and 12 bases separated the two germline ends. CDR3 DNA: TGTGCCAGCAGGCCGCGGCACTCGAACACTGAAGCTTTCTTT. It is translated as CASRPRHSNTEAFF.

The chain uses TRBV28 and TRBJ1-2; tentative D call: TRBD1 (5 bases). The ends were cut back, 10 bases at V and 5 bases at J, with 14 bases in the middle. CDR3 length: 12 amino acids. Germline CDR1 reads MDHEN; CDR2 reads SYDVKM. The CDR3 DNA sequence: TGTGCCACCGAAGGGACGGAATATGGCTACACCTTC. This codes for CATEGTEYGYTF.

The V and J genes are TRBV4-3 and TRBJ1-2, with unresolved D. V lost 0 bases to trimming and J lost 6 bases, with 20 bases between them. Germline loops: CDR1 LGHNA, CDR2 YSLEER. This CDR3 has 17 residues. CDR3 DNA: TGCGCCAGCAGCCAAGAAATTCAAAGGGCACCGTGGGATGGCTACACCTTC. Translation: CASSQEIQRAPWDGYTF.

The V and J genes are TRBV5-4 and TRBJ1-1, with D possibly matching TRBD1 (5 bases). The CDR3 is 12 residues long. Germline-derived CDR1 and CDR2 are SGHNT and YYREEE (reference sequence). Trimming left V 3 bases short and J 4 bases short, with 7 bases between. In nucleotides, the CDR3 is TGTGCCAGCAGCTGGGGGGGCACTGAAGCTTTCTTT. It specifies CASSWGGTEAFF. The variable domain in full, with the rest retrieved from reference TRBV5-4 and TRBJ1-1, is ETGVTQSPTHLIKTRGQQVTLRCSSQSGHNTVSWYQQALGQGPQFIFQYYREEENGRGNFPPRFSGLQFPNYSSELNVNALELDDSALYLCASSWGGTEAFFGQGTRLTVV.